These 28 T cell receptor beta chains share one sample of origin, sequenced in a study of regulatory T cells in long-lasting Graves disease. Time point in this sample: persistent/refractory GD, antithyroid drugs over 5 years with positive TRAb. RNA isolated from PBMCs was used to make the TCR library. Libraries of TCR beta came from iRepertoire HTBI primers plus Arm-PCR of CDR3 regions. TCRdb reprocessed the multiplex PCR reads with MiXCR, giving one entry per CDR3 protein. Of fewer than 400,000 distinct CDR3 sequences in the sample, around 21% were seen once. The input for sequencing was peripheral blood mononuclear cells (PBMCs), taken when the disease was refractory, from a patient treated with antithyroid drugs. These receptors all stem from a female donor with Graves disease.

This chain joins TRBV2 and TRBJ1-3; D is possibly TRBD1 (5 bases). The CDR3 length is 13 residues. The ends were cut back, 4 bases at V and 1 base at J, with 5 bases in the middle. CDR1 and CDR2 from the germline V gene are SNHLY and FYNNEI. DNA for the CDR3: TGTGCCAGCAGTGGGGGGTCTGGAAACACCATATATTTT. Translation: CASSGGSGNTIYF.

The genes are TRBV3-1 and TRBJ2-2; no clear D gene. CDR3 length: 15 amino acids. Germline V CDR1 and CDR2: LGHDT, YNNKEL (reference sequence). V lost 0 bases and J 4 bases, leaving 9 bases between the germline ends. CDR3 sequence reads: CASSQERILTGELFF. As DNA, the CDR3 is TGTGCCAGCAGCCAAGAAAGGATTCTCACCGGGGAGCTGTTTTTT.

This clonotype was seen a few times. The chain recombines TRBV11-1 with TRBJ2-1; a weak D match, TRBD2 (5 bases). The germline CDR1 and CDR2 sequences are SGHAT and FQDESV (reference sequence). Between the trimmed V and J ends, which lost 2 bases and 6 bases, there was a span of 20 bases. The CDR3 extends over 17 amino acids. DNA for the CDR3: TGTGCCAGCAGCTTAAGCTTCAGCGGACCTATCCCCAATGAGCAGTTCTTC. Translation gives CASSLSFSGPIPNEQFF.

This chain connects TRBV9 to TRBJ1-5, with 9 bases identical to TRBD1. Trimming at V came to 9 bases and at J to 4 bases, leaving 17 bases not matched to a gene. From germline, CDR1 is SGDLS and CDR2 YYNGEE. The CDR3 runs to 17 residues. The CDR3 nucleotides are TGTGCCACCTACTCGGACAGGGGCCATAAGGGGAATCAGCCCCAGCATTTT. It specifies CATYSDRGHKGNQPQHF.

This clonotype has more than one count but fewer than ten. V usage is TRBV5-1 and J usage is TRBJ2-7, with 7 bases fitting TRBD1. This CDR3 spans 14 amino acids. Looked up from germline, CDR1 is SGHRS and CDR2 is YFSETQ. After removal of 4 bases from V and 5 bases from J, the junction contained 9 bases not matched to a gene. The CDR3 nucleotides are TGCGCCAGCAGCAAGGGACAGTGGTTTGACGAGCAGTACTTC. This sequence encodes CASSKGQWFDEQYF.

The chain is built from TRBV20-1 and TRBJ2-3, with D unclear. The V gene's germline CDR1 is DFQATT and CDR2 SNEGSKA (reference sequence). The ends were cut back, 6 bases at V and 2 bases at J, with 18 bases in the middle. The CDR3 has 15 amino acids. The CDR3 is CSAGTYFPPTDTQYF. The CDR3 DNA is TGCAGTGCCGGCACCTACTTTCCACCCACAGATACGCAGTATTTT.

The rearrangement uses TRBV20-1 and TRBJ1-3; 8 positions agree with TRBD1. Germline V gene data show CDR1 as DFQATT and CDR2 as SNEGSKA (reference sequence). This CDR3 has 16 residues. J lost 2 bases, V lost 2 bases, and 8 bases had no gene match. The CDR3 reads CSARTPGQVAGNTIYF. The CDR3 coding sequence is TGCAGTGCTAGAACACCGGGACAGGTCGCTGGAAACACCATATATTTT.

This clonotype was counted many times. V is TRBV7-6 and J is TRBJ2-5, with TRBD2 identical over 7 bases. With V trimmed by 1 base and J by 2 bases, 7 bases remained unmatched. Germline V gene data show CDR1 as SGHVS and CDR2 as FNYEAQ. CDR3 length: 16 residues. The CDR3 sequence: CASSLVSGTNQETQYF. CDR3 DNA sequence: TGTGCCAGCAGCTTAGTCTCCGGGACTAATCAAGAGACCCAGTACTTC.

The table lists this clonotype with a few counts. This sequence joins TRBV20-1 and TRBJ1-2; tentatively, D is TRBD1 (6 bases). Looked up from germline, CDR1 is DFQATT and CDR2 is SNEGSKA (reference sequence). The CDR3 sequence is 15 residues long. V dropped 5 bases and J dropped 4 bases, with 20 bases sitting between them. CDR3 amino acids: CSAANPGQKIYGYTF. The CDR3 DNA reads TGCAGTGCTGCAAACCCGGGACAAAAGATCTATGGCTACACCTTC.

This CDR3 reads CASSHQGGLVADTQYF. The CDR3 DNA reads as TGTGCCAGCAGCCATCAAGGGGGACTAGTAGCAGATACGCAGTATTTT. The V gene is TRBV11-2, the J gene TRBJ2-3; TRBD2 aligns across 8 bases. Trimming removed 5 bases from V and 4 bases from J; junction bases left unmatched: 11. The germline gives CDR1 SGHAT, CDR2 FQNNGV. This CDR3 contains 16 residues.

This chain joins TRBV7-9 and TRBJ1-4; 10 bases are shared with TRBD1. In germline, CDR1 is SEHNR, CDR2 FQNEAQ (reference sequence). With V trimmed by 1 base and J by 8 bases, 4 bases remained unmatched. The CDR3 is 15 residues long. CDR3 sequence: CASSLVGTGVEKLFF. The CDR3 DNA is TGTGCCAGCAGCTTAGTAGGGACAGGGGTGGAAAAACTGTTTTTT.

This clonotype was recorded only once. A much larger clonotype is one base distant, so this may be a read error. The chain recombines TRBV2 with TRBJ2-5, with a tentative D call TRBD2 (6 bases). The CDR3 has 13 amino acids. CDR1 and CDR2 from the germline V gene are SNHLY and FYNNEI. The CDR3 loop is CTSSDQGGETQYF. CDR3 bases: TGTACCAGCAGTGACCAGGGAGGAGAGACCCAGTACTTC. Combining the CDR3 with reference TRBV2 and TRBJ2-5 gives the whole variable domain EPEVTQTPSHQVTQMGQEVILRCVPISNHLYFYWYRQILGQKVEFLVSFYNNEISEKSEIFDDQFSVERPDGSNFTLKIRSTKLEDSAMYFCTSSDQGGETQYFGPGTRLLVL.

The table lists this clonotype with many counts. This sequence joins TRBV10-3 and TRBJ2-5, with 7 positions matching TRBD2. CDR1 ENHRY and CDR2 SYGVKD come from the germline V gene. The CDR3 extends over 16 amino acids. The V segment lost 0 bases and the J segment 1 base; nucleotides outside the gene matches: 5. The CDR3 reads CAISESSSGGQETQYF. In DNA form, the CDR3 reads TGTGCCATCAGTGAGTCGTCTAGCGGAGGCCAAGAGACCCAGTACTTC.

The chain couples TRBV19 to TRBJ2-5; no clear D gene. The CDR3 spans 15 residues. V was pared by 3 bases and J by 5 bases, with 16 bases between. In germline, CDR1 is LNHDA, CDR2 SQIVND (reference sequence). DNA for the CDR3: TGTGCCAGTAGTATTTACGCCCGTGATGTGGAGACCCAGTACTTC. Translated: CASSIYARDVETQYF.

V is TRBV5-5 and J is TRBJ1-3; D is ambiguous. The CDR3 runs to 16 residues. Trimming removed 0 bases at V and 0 bases at J, with 10 bases between. CDR1 is SGHKS and CDR2 is YYEKEE in the germline V gene (reference sequence). In DNA, the CDR3 is TGTGCCAGCAGCTTGGCCGGGAGGGACTCTGGAAACACCATATATTTT. Residues: CASSLAGRDSGNTIYF.

This clonotype was counted at least ten times. The V call is TRBV2, the J call TRBJ2-7; D unclear. Germline V gives CDR1 SNHLY, CDR2 FYNNEI. This CDR3 is built from 10 residues. The V end was cut by 7 bases, the J end by 12 bases, with 13 bases between. The DNA of the CDR3 is TGTGCCAGCAAGGAAGGAGAGTGGTACTTC. Its translation: CASKEGEWYF.

In its sample, this clonotype was seen a few times. The chain recombines TRBV25-1 with TRBJ2-4; 7 nucleotides line up with TRBD2. The CDR3 length is 13 residues. Trimming removed 6 bases from V and 7 bases from J; junction bases left unmatched: 6. Germline V gene data show CDR1 as MGHDK and CDR2 as SYGVNS. Here the CDR3 DNA reads TGTGCCAGCAGGGGAGGGAAAAGGAACATTCAGTACTTC. Translating it yields CASRGGKRNIQYF.

CDR3 amino acids: CASTRSNRGTGSLFF. In nucleotides, the CDR3 is TGTGCCAGCACCCGATCAAACCGGGGGACAGGCTCACTGTTTTTT. J is TRBJ1-4 and V is TRBV6-1; TRBD1 matches 8 bases. V gave up 7 bases and J gave up 13 bases; unmatched junction bases: 17. The CDR3 covers 15 residues. CDR1 and CDR2 (germline): MNHNS, SASEGT.

Turning to this clonotype: A much larger clone differs by one base, so this may be a read error. CDR3 protein: CASKPAGGSYKQYF. CDR3 coding DNA: TGTGCCAGCAAGCCCGCGGGGGGCTCCTACAAGCAGTACTTC. This chain uses TRBV7-2 with TRBJ2-7; 8 bases align to TRBD2. The CDR3 spans 14 residues. Per germline, CDR1 SGHTA and CDR2 FQGNSA.

In its sample, this clonotype was seen many times. The V call is TRBV11-2, the J call TRBJ1-4; unclear D gene. Germline V CDR1 and CDR2: SGHAT, FQNNGV. The CDR3 is 14 amino acids. Trimming stripped 1 base from V and 5 bases from J, with 8 bases between. The CDR3 sequence: CASSLAPWNEKLFF. CDR3 nucleotides: TGTGCCAGCAGCTTAGCGCCGTGGAATGAAAAACTGTTTTTT. The variable domain in full, completed from reference TRBV11-2 and TRBJ1-4, reads EAGVAQSPRYKIIEKRQSVAFWCNPISGHATLYWYQQILGQGPKLLIQFQNNGVVDDSQLPKDRFSAERLKGVDSTLKIQPAKLEDSAVYLCASSLAPWNEKLFFGSGTQLSVL.

This clonotype was counted a few times. This chain connects TRBV6-1 to TRBJ2-2, with D possibly matching TRBD2 (5 bases). V lost 5 bases and J lost 4, with 8 bases in between. CDR1 and CDR2 from the germline V gene are MNHNS and SASEGT. The CDR3 is 13 residues long. CDR3 bases: TGTGCCAGCAGTCGGACTGTCACCGGGGAGCTGTTTTTT. This sequence encodes CASSRTVTGELFF.

In its sample, this clonotype was seen many times. This sequence joins TRBV27 and TRBJ1-2, with a possible D match to TRBD1 (5 bases). The CDR3 loop spans 13 amino acids. Deletions cut 6 bases from V and 2 bases from J, with 10 bases between. CDR1 is MNHEY and CDR2 is SMNVEV in the germline V gene (reference sequence). This CDR3 reads CASSLRQNYGYTF. In nucleotides, the CDR3 is TGTGCCAGCAGCTTACGACAGAACTATGGCTACACCTTC.

A word on this clonotype: This sequence may be a read error, since a much larger clone differs from it by one base. The chain recombines TRBV7-9 with TRBJ2-5, with a weak D call TRBD2 (6 bases). The CDR3 has 13 residues. Deletions cut 5 bases from V and 4 bases from J, with 11 bases between. Germline CDR1 reads SEHNR; CDR2 reads FQNEAQ (reference sequence). CDR3 bases: TGTGCCAGCAGCGGGGGGACTGGAGAGACCCAGTACTTC. Translated: CASSGGTGETQYF.

This clonotype was seen a handful of times. The chain carries TRBV20-1 and TRBJ2-1; possibly TRBD2 for D (5 bases). This CDR3 has 13 residues. Trimming removed 5 bases at V and 10 bases at J, with 18 bases between. Germline CDR1 reads DFQATT; CDR2 reads SNEGSKA (reference sequence). The CDR3 reads CSAPLREAHEQFF. In DNA form, the CDR3 reads TGCAGTGCTCCCTTACGGGAAGCGCACGAGCAGTTCTTC.

The table lists this clonotype with many counts. The V and J genes are TRBV7-2 and TRBJ2-7; 11 bases agree with TRBD2. Trimming at V came to 3 bases and at J to 7 bases, leaving 8 bases not matched to a gene. Germline V gene sequence: CDR1 SGHTA, CDR2 FQGNSA. The CDR3 runs to 15 residues. The CDR3 sequence is CASSFLLAGAGEQYF. Written as DNA, the CDR3 is TGTGCCAGCAGCTTTTTACTAGCGGGAGCTGGGGAGCAGTACTTC.

The table lists this clonotype with many counts. V gene TRBV28 combines with J gene TRBJ2-7; 7 bases agree with TRBD2. V dropped 3 bases and J dropped 0; count of bases not matched to a gene: 8. Per germline, CDR1 MDHEN and CDR2 SYDVKM. The CDR3 is made up of 16 amino acids. The CDR3 region is CASSFEWDYSSYEQYF. Here the CDR3 DNA reads TGTGCCAGCAGTTTCGAGTGGGACTACAGCTCCTACGAGCAGTACTTC.

CDR3 coding DNA: TGTGCCTGGAGCGCCGGGGGTGCTAACTATGGCTACACCTTC. Translating gives CAWSAGGANYGYTF. The rearrangement links TRBV30 to TRBJ1-2, with a tentative D call TRBD1 (5 bases). Trimming removed 3 bases from V and 0 bases from J, with 11 bases in between. Looked up from germline, CDR1 is GTSNPN and CDR2 is SVGIG (reference sequence). The CDR3 sequence is 14 residues long.

This chain joins TRBV10-3 and TRBJ2-2, with TRBD1 matching 9 bases. Germline CDR1 reads ENHRY; CDR2 reads SYGVKD. The CDR3 sequence is 15 residues long. The V segment lost 3 bases and the J segment 2 bases; nucleotides outside the gene matches: 1. The CDR3 sequence is CAISDTGGNTGELFF. The CDR3 DNA reads as TGTGCCATCAGTGATACAGGGGGCAACACCGGGGAGCTGTTTTTT.